The clone carrying this T cell receptor (beta chain) was counted at least ten times. Antigen: not known. Using unique molecular identifiers, the investigators prepared the TCRbeta library. MiXCR was run by TCRdb on the PCR reads, yielding one entry per CDR3 protein. The sample records 240,000 or so distinct CDR3 sequences, 7.5% to 9.5% being singletons. J lost 8 bases, V lost 7 bases, and 12 bases had no gene match. The CDR3 is 15 residues long. Germline V CDR1 and CDR2: SQVTM, ANQGSEA. The data stem from a study of T-cell reconstitution after alpha-beta-depleted transplantation in children. Study results and limitations: From newly produced T cells came most of the T-cell counts and diversity one year after transplant. Surviving recipient T cells and thymic progenitors produced the high day-60 TCRbeta diversity seen in some patients.

V usage is TRBV29-1 and J usage is TRBJ2-1, with 12 bases fitting TRBD2. The source of this sequence is a male patient younger than 18 who had a stem cell transplant for acute lymphoblastic leukemia, so the T cells may come from the graft donor. The specimen was PBMCs, mostly from graft donor cells, collected 180 days after TCRalphabeta/CD19-depleted stem cell transplant. The CDR3, as DNA: TGCAGCGCGACTAGCGGGAGATCGGTACAAGATGAGCAGTTCTTC. This gives the protein CSATSGRSVQDEQFF.